The 29 T cell receptor beta chains presented below share a single source sample, sequenced in a study of beta chain features in type 1 diabetes. Study-level results: Across all four CD4+ subsets, people with type 1 diabetes showed modestly shorter TCRB CDR3s.

Reverse transcription of all isolated RNA meant that expressed TCRB transcripts were sequenced. Assay: immunoSEQ multiplex PCR; the TCRdb copy retains only in-frame clones and omits some. Counted here are 140,000 to 150,000 clones, approximately 13% occurring once; the ten biggest clones make up around 1.2%. Which antigens these TCRs recognize remains unknown. Source material: central memory CD4+ T cells from blood. All receptors derive from a man aged 18 to 30 with type 1 diabetes.

Here the CDR3 DNA reads TGTGCCTGGGAAAAAACAGAGACCCAGTACTTC. Its protein is CAWEKTETQYF. This chain links TRBV30 with TRBJ2-5, with D unresolved. V was clipped by 5 bases and J by 4 bases, with 8 bases between them. Looked up from germline, CDR1 is GTSNPN and CDR2 is SVGIG (reference sequence). The CDR3 runs to 11 residues.

There are a few counts of this clone. This chain connects TRBV30 to TRBJ2-3; 8 positions match TRBD2. This CDR3 has 18 residues. CDR1 and CDR2 (germline): GTSNPN, SVGIG (reference sequence). V trimming: 2 bases; J trimming: 0 bases; junction bases outside the gene matches: 13. The CDR3: CAWSPQFSGGPSTDTQYF. The CDR3 DNA is TGTGCCTGGAGTCCCCAATTCTCGGGGGGGCCGAGCACAGATACGCAGTATTTT.

V usage is TRBV5-4 and J usage is TRBJ2-3, with TRBD2 identical over 12 bases. The trim removed 3 bases at V and 3 bases at J, leaving 8 bases unmatched. The CDR3 sequence is 17 residues long. Germline CDR1 is SGHNT and CDR2 is YYREEE (reference sequence). The CDR3 DNA follows: TGTGCCAGCAGCTACAGACTAGCGGGGGCCGGGACAGATACGCAGTATTTT. Its translation is CASSYRLAGAGTDTQYF.

The chain couples TRBV7-9 to TRBJ2-5; 14 bases match TRBD2. The V and J ends lost 3 bases and 5 bases, in that order; junction bases with no gene match: 8. Germline CDR1 is SEHNR and CDR2 is FQNEAQ (reference sequence). This CDR3 has 17 amino acids. CDR3 sequence (DNA): TGTGCCAGCAGCTTGGGGACTAGCGGGGGCGGCCCCGAGACCCAGTACTTC. Translated, it gives CASSLGTSGGGPETQYF.

This clone occurred a few times. For the CDR3, the DNA is TGTGCCAGCAGTCCGATCGGGACAGGGCAGACCATATATTTT. Its translation is CASSPIGTGQTIYF. The rearrangement joins TRBV7-9 to TRBJ1-3; the match to TRBD1 covers 9 bases. Germline CDR1 reads SEHNR; CDR2 reads FQNEAQ (reference sequence). The V gene end was trimmed by 6 bases and the J gene end by 10 bases; junction bases not matched to a gene: 10. The CDR3 has 14 amino acids.

The chain employs TRBV7-9 and TRBJ1-4, with D maybe TRBD1 (5 bases). Germline assignment: CDR1 SEHNR and CDR2 FQNEAQ (reference sequence). The CDR3 spans 15 residues. Trimming took off 7 bases at V and 5 bases at J, with 17 bases between the two ends. CDR3 in amino acids: CASKPNRSGNEKLFF. The CDR3 nucleotides are TGTGCCAGCAAACCTAATCGGTCAGGGAATGAAAAACTGTTTTTT. The variable domain in full, with the rest retrieved from reference TRBV7-9 and TRBJ1-4, is DTGVSQNPRHKITKRGQNVTFRCDPISEHNRLYWYRQTLGQGPEFLTYFQNEAQLEKSRLLSDRFSAERPKGSFSTLEIQRTEQGDSAMYLCASKPNRSGNEKLFFGSGTQLSVL.

This clone appeared a few times. The V gene is TRBV5-4, the J gene TRBJ2-7, with D perhaps matching TRBD1 or TRBD2 (6 bases each). The CDR3 is made up of 15 amino acids. V was shortened by 0 bases and J by 0 bases, with 10 bases between the two germline ends. Germline assignment: CDR1 SGHNT and CDR2 YYREEE (reference sequence). The CDR3 DNA reads as TGTGCCAGCAGCTTGGGCGGGACACTCTCCTACGAGCAGTACTTC. Its protein product is CASSLGGTLSYEQYF.

V usage is TRBV7-2 and J usage is TRBJ2-5; weak D call: TRBD1 (5 bases). V lost 1 base and J lost 6, with 18 bases in between. CDR3 length: 16 residues. Germline V gene data show CDR1 as SGHTA and CDR2 as FQGNSA. CDR3 in DNA: TGTGCCAGCAGCTTAGGTCGGCAGGGCAGGATAAAGACCCAGTACTTC. Translating gives CASSLGRQGRIKTQYF. The entire variable domain, with the rest obtained from reference TRBV7-2 and TRBJ2-5, is as follows: GAGVSQSPSNKVTEKGKDVELRCDPISGHTALYWYRQSLGQGLEFLIYFQGNSAPDKSGLPSDRFSAERTGGSVSTLTIQRTQQEDSAVYLCASSLGRQGRIKTQYFGPGTRLLVL.

A few counts support this clone. The chain couples TRBV6-1 to TRBJ2-1, with 7 bases fitting TRBD1. Germline-derived CDR1 and CDR2 are MNHNS and SASEGT. The junction had 6 bases not matched to a gene; V was cut back by 10 bases and J by 0 bases. CDR3 length: 14 residues. Written as DNA, the CDR3 is TGTGCCATCAAGGGGGCCGACTCCTACAATGAGCAGTTCTTC. This translates into CAIKGADSYNEQFF.

The gene calls are TRBV4-1 and TRBJ2-7, with D possibly being TRBD2 (6 bases). The CDR3 covers 16 residues. CDR1 and CDR2 (germline): MGHRA, YSYEKL. The germline V and J ends were trimmed by 0 bases and 2 bases, with 14 bases remaining between them. This CDR3 is CASSQDPGGSTYEQYF. For the CDR3, the DNA is TGCGCCAGCAGCCAAGATCCCGGGGGTTCGACCTACGAGCAGTACTTC.

The rearrangement uses TRBV12-5 and TRBJ1-4; weak D call: TRBD1 (5 bases). The germline V gene has CDR1 LGHNT and CDR2 FRNRAP. This CDR3 has 14 residues. Trimming removed 5 bases at V and 5 bases at J, with 12 bases between. CDR3 residues: CASGPGDPNEKLFF. The CDR3 coding sequence is TGTGCTAGTGGTCCCGGGGACCCAAATGAAAAACTGTTTTTT.

The rearrangement links TRBV7-6 to TRBJ2-1, with TRBD2 matching over 10 bases. The trim removed 1 base at V and 1 base at J, leaving 7 bases unmatched. From germline, CDR1 is SGHVS and CDR2 FNYEAQ. The CDR3 runs 18 residues. The CDR3 DNA reads as TGTGCCAGCAGCTTAGATCCGCCTAGCGGGGGATCCTACAATGAGCAGTTCTTC. Protein: CASSLDPPSGGSYNEQFF.

Note on this clone: One base away lies a much larger clone, so this may be a sequencing read error. The rearrangement links TRBV5-6 to TRBJ2-1; D unclear. CDR3 size: 13 residues. V gave up 2 bases and J gave up 2 bases, with 5 bases separating them. CDR1 and CDR2 from the germline V gene are SGHDT and YYEEEE. The CDR3 bases are TGTGCCAGCAGCTTAAGGACCTACAATGAGCAGTTCTTC. Translated, it gives CASSLRTYNEQFF.

The rearrangement joins TRBV6-6 to TRBJ2-1; D might be TRBD1 (7 bases). CDR1 is MNHNY, CDR2 SVGAGI, per germline (reference sequence). The CDR3 loop spans 13 amino acids. Trimming took 6 bases from V and 7 from J, leaving 13 bases between them. The CDR3 sequence is CASRAGGLNEQFF. The CDR3 DNA follows: TGTGCCAGCAGAGCAGGGGGGTTAAATGAGCAGTTCTTC.

This chain connects TRBV23-1 to TRBJ2-5; 8 bases are shared with TRBD2. TRBV23-1 is reported as an ORF; its role is uncertain. J was trimmed by 3 bases and V by 7 bases; bases with no gene match: 19. The CDR3 covers 18 residues. The CDR3 spells CASTAMRPHEREKETQYF. The DNA for the CDR3 is TGCGCCAGCACCGCTATGCGACCACACGAGCGGGAGAAAGAGACCCAGTACTTC.

The V call is TRBV4-2, the J call TRBJ2-5, with TRBD2 matching over 8 bases. CDR3 length: 17 residues. CDR1 LGHNA and CDR2 YNFKEQ come from the germline V gene. The V gene end was trimmed by 0 bases and the J gene end by 1 base; junction bases not matched to a gene: 7. For the CDR3, the DNA is TGTGCCAGCAGCCAAGACGCGGGGGGCCAACCCCAAGAGACCCAGTACTTC. Translating it yields CASSQDAGGQPQETQYF.

The chain links TRBV20-1 to TRBJ2-1; tentative D call: TRBD2 (5 bases). In germline, CDR1 is DFQATT, CDR2 SNEGSKA (reference sequence). V was trimmed by 6 bases and J by 14 bases, leaving 17 bases between them. The CDR3 is made up of 11 amino acids. CDR3 sequence reads: CSAGPSDFKFF. The DNA for the CDR3 is TGCAGTGCGGGCCCATCGGACTTTAAGTTCTTC.

The table lists this clone with many counts. V and J are TRBV5-1 and TRBJ1-5; 9 bases line up with TRBD1. Losses at the gene ends were 4 bases for V and 3 bases for J; bases not matched to a gene: 8. Germline values: CDR1 SGHRS, CDR2 YFSETQ. The CDR3 length is 16 residues. CDR3 sequence: CASSPGQGGPNQPQHF. Written as DNA, the CDR3 is TGCGCCAGCAGCCCGGGACAGGGTGGACCCAATCAGCCCCAGCATTTT. Looking up the rest from reference TRBV5-1 and TRBJ1-5 gives the full variable domain: KAGVTQTPRYLIKTRGQQVTLSCSPISGHRSVSWYQQTPGQGLQFLFEYFSETQRNKGNFPGRFSGRQFSNSRSEMNVSTLELGDSALYLCASSPGQGGPNQPQHFGDGTRLSIL.

This clone has a count of ten or more. The chain combines TRBV10-3 with TRBJ2-1; TRBD1 aligns across 10 bases. The CDR3 loop spans 13 amino acids. The trim removed 7 bases at V and 8 bases at J, leaving 5 bases unmatched. Germline V gives CDR1 ENHRY, CDR2 SYGVKD. The CDR3 DNA follows: TGTGCCATCATGGGGACAGGGGAAGATGAGCAGTTCTTC. This encodes CAIMGTGEDEQFF.

This chain joins TRBV28 and TRBJ2-2; D not resolved. The germline V gene has CDR1 MDHEN and CDR2 SYDVKM. With 9 bases removed from V and 0 bases from J, the gap between germline ends came to 17 bases. CDR3 length: 16 residues. The CDR3 region is CASYDGLSPNTGELFF. Here the CDR3 DNA reads TGTGCCAGTTATGACGGCCTCTCACCGAACACCGGGGAGCTGTTTTTT. Full variable domain (outside the CDR3, taken from reference TRBV28 and TRBJ2-2): DVKVTQSSRYLVKRTGEKVFLECVQDMDHENMFWYRQDPGLGLRLIYFSYDVKMKEKGDIPEGYSVSREKKERFSLILESASTNQTSMYLCASYDGLSPNTGELFFGEGSRLTVL.

The chain couples TRBV7-9 to TRBJ1-2; weak D call: TRBD1 (5 bases). Per germline, CDR1 SEHNR and CDR2 FQNEAQ (reference sequence). Trimming took off 5 bases at V and 4 bases at J, with 17 bases between the two ends. The CDR3 length is 15 residues. The CDR3 nucleotides read TGTGCCAGCAGCGTAGGACAAGCGGGTTTCTATGGCTACACCTTC. As protein: CASSVGQAGFYGYTF.

Note on this clone: The same CDR3 is also encoded by other DNA sequences in this sample. This rearrangement joins TRBV6-5 to TRBJ1-1; no reliable D call. The CDR3 runs 14 residues. V was cut by 0 bases and J by 0 bases, with 5 bases left in between. Looked up from germline, CDR1 is MNHEY and CDR2 is SVGAGI. The CDR3 here is CASSYSIMNTEAFF. The DNA of the CDR3 is TGTGCCAGCAGTTACTCGATTATGAACACTGAAGCTTTCTTT.

Many counts were recorded for this clone. The V and J genes are TRBV7-2 and TRBJ2-1, with unresolved D. Trimming took 5 bases from V and 5 from J, leaving 13 bases between them. This CDR3 contains 14 residues. The V gene's germline CDR1 is SGHTA and CDR2 FQGNSA. In DNA, the CDR3 is TGTGCCAGCAGCACCCGGGTTAATGACAATGAGCAGTTCTTC. Amino acids: CASSTRVNDNEQFF.

V gene TRBV20-1 combines with J gene TRBJ1-1; 8 bases line up with TRBD1. The CDR3 totals 11 residues. CDR1 DFQATT and CDR2 SNEGSKA come from the germline V gene (reference sequence). For the CDR3, the DNA is TGCGTCGGGACAGGCGGTACTGAAGCTTTCTTT. Protein product: CVGTGGTEAFF.

This clone appeared a few times. This chain uses TRBV5-1 with TRBJ1-1; TRBD1 agrees at 7 bases. This CDR3 is 14 amino acids long. Germline V lookup: CDR1 SGHRS, CDR2 YFSETQ. Trimming at V came to 3 bases and at J to 4 bases, leaving 6 bases not matched to a gene. CDR3 DNA sequence: TGCGCCAGCAGCTGGGGACAGTCCGCCACTGAAGCTTTCTTT. This encodes CASSWGQSATEAFF.

This clone was picked up a small number of times. A much larger clone sits a single nucleotide away, making a read error possible. The chain carries TRBV7-9 and TRBJ1-4; a possible D gene is TRBD1 (6 bases). The CDR3 runs to 12 residues. Germline CDR1 reads SEHNR; CDR2 reads FQNEAQ (reference sequence). Trimming took 4 bases from V and 8 from J, leaving 8 bases between them. The CDR3 region is CASSSDREKLFF. The CDR3 DNA reads TGTGCCAGCAGCTCCGACAGGGAAAAACTGTTTTTT. The variable domain in full, with the rest retrieved from reference TRBV7-9 and TRBJ1-4, is DTGVSQNPRHKITKRGQNVTFRCDPISEHNRLYWYRQTLGQGPEFLTYFQNEAQLEKSRLLSDRFSAERPKGSFSTLEIQRTEQGDSAMYLCASSSDREKLFFGSGTQLSVL.

This chain uses TRBV29-1 with TRBJ2-3; the match to TRBD1 covers 9 bases. This CDR3 has 13 amino acids. Germline lookup yields CDR1 SQVTM and CDR2 ANQGSEA. Losses at the gene ends were 5 bases for V and 4 bases for J; bases not matched to a gene: 4. CDR3 protein: CSVRRDRADTQYF. Written as DNA, the CDR3 is TGCAGCGTTCGGAGGGACAGGGCAGATACGCAGTATTTT.

This clone was counted between two and nine times. The V gene is TRBV10-3, the J gene TRBJ1-3; 7 bases are a match to TRBD1. Germline V gene sequence: CDR1 ENHRY, CDR2 SYGVKD. CDR3 length: 14 amino acids. V shed 0 bases, J shed 4 bases, and the junction held 0 bases outside the gene matches. For the CDR3, the DNA is TGTGCCATCAGTGAGTCGGGACAGGGAAACACCATATATTTT. Translating gives CAISESGQGNTIYF.

This clone showed up just a few times. The CDR3 bases are TGTGCCGATTGGGACAGCGACTACGAGCAGTACTTC. This codes for CADWDSDYEQYF. This rearrangement joins TRBV2 to TRBJ2-7; the match to TRBD1 covers 7 bases. Germline CDR1 reads SNHLY; CDR2 reads FYNNEI. V was clipped by 11 bases and J by 3 bases; unmatched bases: 7. The CDR3 runs to 12 residues.